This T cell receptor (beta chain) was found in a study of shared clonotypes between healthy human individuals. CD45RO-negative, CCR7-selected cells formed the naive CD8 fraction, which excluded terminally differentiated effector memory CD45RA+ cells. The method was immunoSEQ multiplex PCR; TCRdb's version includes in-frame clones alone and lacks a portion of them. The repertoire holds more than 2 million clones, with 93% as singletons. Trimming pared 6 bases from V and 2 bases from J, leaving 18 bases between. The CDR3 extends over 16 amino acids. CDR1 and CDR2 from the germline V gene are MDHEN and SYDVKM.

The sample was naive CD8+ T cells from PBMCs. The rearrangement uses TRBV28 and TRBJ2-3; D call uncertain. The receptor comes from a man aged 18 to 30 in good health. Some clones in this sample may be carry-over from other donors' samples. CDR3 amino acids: CASSWSLSEITDTQYF. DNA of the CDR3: TGTGCCAGCAGCTGGTCATTGAGCGAGATCACAGATACGCAGTATTTT. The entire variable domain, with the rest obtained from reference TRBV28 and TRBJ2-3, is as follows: DVKVTQSSRYLVKRTGEKVFLECVQDMDHENMFWYRQDPGLGLRLIYFSYDVKMKEKGDIPEGYSVSREKKERFSLILESASTNQTSMYLCASSWSLSEITDTQYFGPGTRLTVL.